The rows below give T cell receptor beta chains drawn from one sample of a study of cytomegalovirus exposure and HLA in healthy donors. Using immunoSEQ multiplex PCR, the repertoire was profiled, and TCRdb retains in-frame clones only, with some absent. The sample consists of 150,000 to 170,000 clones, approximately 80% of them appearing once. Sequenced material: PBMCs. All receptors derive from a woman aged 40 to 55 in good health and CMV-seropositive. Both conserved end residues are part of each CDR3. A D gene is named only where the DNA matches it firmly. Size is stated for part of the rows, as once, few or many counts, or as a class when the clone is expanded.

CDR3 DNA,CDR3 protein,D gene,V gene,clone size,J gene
TGTGCCAGCAGCTTAACGGCGGGCAATCAGCCCCAGCATTTT,CASSLTAGNQPQHF,-,TRBV7-9,-,TRBJ1-5
TGTGCCAGCAGCCCCCGGGATCAGGGGGCCGGCAATGAGCAGTTCTTC,CASSPRDQGAGNEQFF,TRBD1,TRBV9,once,TRBJ2-1
TGTGCCAGCAGTCCCCCTGCCTACAATGAGCAGTTCTTC,CASSPPAYNEQFF,-,TRBV6-1,-,TRBJ2-1
TGCAGCGTTGAGACAGCCTCGAACACTGAAGCTTTCTTT,CSVETASNTEAFF,-,TRBV29-1,-,TRBJ1-1
TGTGCCAGCAGATACAGGGGCCATGAGCAGTTCTTC,CASRYRGHEQFF,TRBD1,TRBV28,-,TRBJ2-1
TGTGCCAGCAGCGCCACTAGTTCTGGCACAGATACGCAGTATTTT,CASSATSSGTDTQYF,-,TRBV5-4,once,TRBJ2-3
TGTGCCAGCAGCTTTCCGGGACACAGCCATAGGGAGGAGACCCAGTACTTC,CASSFPGHSHREETQYF,-,TRBV11-1,once,TRBJ2-5
TGTGCCAGCGGTCCAGGGGGCGCGTTCGAGCAGTACTTC,CASGPGGAFEQYF,TRBD1,TRBV7-9,-,TRBJ2-7
TGTGCCAGTAGTACGGCTAGCGGGAGAGTTAAGGAGACCCAGTACTTC,CASSTASGRVKETQYF,TRBD2,TRBV19,-,TRBJ2-5
TGTGCCAGCAGTTTACGGACAGGCAGAAATTCCTACGAGCAGTACTTC,CASSLRTGRNSYEQYF,TRBD1,TRBV27,-,TRBJ2-7
TGCGCCAGCAGCTTCGCGGGGTTAAACTATGAGCAGTTCTTC,CASSFAGLNYEQFF,-,TRBV5-1,once,TRBJ2-1
TGTGCCAGCATCAGGACGACAGGGACAACTGAAGCTTTCTTT,CASIRTTGTTEAFF,TRBD1,TRBV28,few,TRBJ1-1
TGTGCCAGCAGCTTGGCCACAATTGGGACAGCCTTATACAATGAGCAGTTCTTC,CASSLATIGTALYNEQFF,TRBD1,TRBV5-6,-,TRBJ2-1
TGTGCCAGCAGCTACACGGGGGGGTTTTACGAGCAGTACTTC,CASSYTGGFYEQYF,TRBD2,TRBV7-9,-,TRBJ2-7
TGTGCCAGCAGCCCGCAGGGGGACAGGGCCTACGAGCAGTACTTC,CASSPQGDRAYEQYF,TRBD1,TRBV6-1,-,TRBJ2-7
TGTGCCAGTAGTATGACAGGGACCAAAGAGACCCAGTACTTC,CASSMTGTKETQYF,TRBD1,TRBV19,-,TRBJ2-5
TGTGCCAGCAGCTTTAACAGGGGCGTCCACTATGGCTACACCTTC,CASSFNRGVHYGYTF,TRBD1,TRBV7-9,-,TRBJ1-2
TGTGCCAGCAGCTTCGGGAATTCACCCCTCCACTTT,CASSFGNSPLHF,-,TRBV5-6,-,TRBJ1-6
TGTGCCAGCAAAGATGGGCCCTACGAGCAGTACTTC,CASKDGPYEQYF,-,TRBV19,-,TRBJ2-7
TGTGCCAGCAGCATCCTCCCAGGGGACGGCTACACCTTC,CASSILPGDGYTF,-,TRBV7-9,once,TRBJ1-2
TGTGCCTGGAGTAGGGTGGCTAGCGGGAGGGCGGGTGAGCAGTTCTTC,CAWSRVASGRAGEQFF,TRBD2,TRBV30,few,TRBJ2-1
TGTGCCAGCAGTACGGTGACAGGGGTAGCAGAGCAGTACTTC,CASSTVTGVAEQYF,TRBD1,TRBV25-1,-,TRBJ2-7
TGTGCCAGCAGCCCCCCAATGGGTGGCGGGAGGCCCGGGGAGCTGTTTTTT,CASSPPMGGGRPGELFF,TRBD2,TRBV5-6,-,TRBJ2-2
TGTGCCAGCAGCGAGGTAGCGGGAGGCCCGAGCGGGGAGCTGTTTTTT,CASSEVAGGPSGELFF,TRBD2,TRBV2,-,TRBJ2-2
TGTGCCAGCAGCCCTACCCTATGGTACGAGCAGTACTTC,CASSPTLWYEQYF,-,TRBV7-2,-,TRBJ2-7
TGCGCCAGCAGTACAGAAGCTGCCTCTGGAAACACCATATATTTT,CASSTEAASGNTIYF,-,TRBV5-1,-,TRBJ1-3
TGTGCCAGCAGCTTAGACGCTGGAAACACCATATATTTT,CASSLDAGNTIYF,-,TRBV11-3,-,TRBJ1-3
TGTGCCAGTAGTCGAAACAGGGGCAATCAGCCCCAGCATTTT,CASSRNRGNQPQHF,-,TRBV19,-,TRBJ1-5
TGTGCCTGGCACAGGGACCCAAAGGACGAGCAGTACTTC,CAWHRDPKDEQYF,-,TRBV30,-,TRBJ2-7
TGTGCCAGCAGTGAAAGGGGGGGGACAGGTGGGCGCGAGCAGTACTTC,CASSERGGTGGREQYF,-,TRBV6-1,-,TRBJ2-7
TGTGCCACCAGCAGAGTTGACAGGGGGCGCCTGAACGAGCAGTACTTC,CATSRVDRGRLNEQYF,TRBD1,TRBV15,few,TRBJ2-7
TGTGCCAGCTCATACGACAGGGGCCCCTACGAGCAGTACTTC,CASSYDRGPYEQYF,TRBD1,TRBV18,-,TRBJ2-7
TGTGCCAGCTGCGGGACAGGCATGAACACTGAAGCTTTCTTT,CASCGTGMNTEAFF,TRBD1,TRBV5-8,-,TRBJ1-1
TGTGCCTGGAGCTCTTTAGCGGCCAGCACAGATACGCAGTATTTT,CAWSSLAASTDTQYF,-,TRBV30,-,TRBJ2-3
TGTGCCAGCAGCTTGTGGTACAGGAGCTCCTACGAGCAGTACTTC,CASSLWYRSSYEQYF,-,TRBV5-6,-,TRBJ2-7
TGCGCCAGCAGCCCAACTACGTACGAGCAGTACTTC,CASSPTTYEQYF,-,TRBV5-1,-,TRBJ2-7
TGTGCCAGCAGCTTGTTTTTAGCGGGCTTGGGATCCGAGCAGTACTTC,CASSLFLAGLGSEQYF,TRBD2,TRBV5-4,-,TRBJ2-7
TGTGCCAGCAGCTTCCCTGGACAAGCCAAAAACATTCAGTACTTC,CASSFPGQAKNIQYF,-,TRBV5-4,once,TRBJ2-4
TGTGCCAGTAGCCTCCGGGAGCGGGACCCCGATACGCAGTATTTT,CASSLRERDPDTQYF,TRBD2,TRBV19,-,TRBJ2-3
TGTGCCAGCAGCAGGTTCGGGACACCAGGAAACACCATATATTTT,CASSRFGTPGNTIYF,-,TRBV21-1,-,TRBJ1-3
TGTGCCAGCAGTCCCGCAGGGGGCGGCTATGGCTACACCTTC,CASSPAGGGYGYTF,TRBD1,TRBV6-5,-,TRBJ1-2
TGTGCCAGTAGTATAAAAGGGAGGCCCCAGCATTTT,CASSIKGRPQHF,-,TRBV19,-,TRBJ1-5